A single sample gave rise to the 24 T cell receptor beta chains below, sequenced in a study of T-cell reconstitution after alpha-beta-depleted transplantation in children. The TCRbeta library incorporated unique molecular identifiers. TCRdb re-derived calls from the PCR reads in MiXCR, one entry per CDR3 protein. Of hundreds of thousands of distinct CDR3 sequences listed, roughly 13% are singletons. The starting material was PBMCs, mostly from graft donor cells, obtained 360 days after TCRalphabeta/CD19-depleted stem cell transplant. The receptors here all came from a male patient aged 10 to 17 who had a stem cell transplant for acute myeloid leukemia, so the T cells may come from the graft donor.

This clonotype showed up just a few times. V gene TRBV29-1 combines with J gene TRBJ1-1; D is uncertain. Germline loops: CDR1 SQVTM, CDR2 ANQGSEA. There are 13 residues in the CDR3. V lost 2 bases and J 3 bases, leaving 10 bases between the germline ends. The DNA for the CDR3 is TGCAGCGTTGAAAGTCATGAGGACACTGAAGCTTTCTTT. Translated: CSVESHEDTEAFF.

This clonotype was counted many times. The chain is built from TRBV30 and TRBJ2-7; TRBD1 matches 7 bases. Germline V gene lookup returns CDR1 GTSNPN and CDR2 SVGIG (reference sequence). The V segment lost 2 bases and the J segment 5 bases; nucleotides outside the gene matches: 6. This CDR3 has 13 residues. CDR3 DNA: TGTGCCTGGAGTCGGCACAGGGGCCACGAGCAGTACTTC. Translated: CAWSRHRGHEQYF.

This clonotype was seen only a few times. V usage is TRBV12-3 or TRBV12-4 and J usage is TRBJ1-1; no clear D gene. The V gene lost 4 bases and the J gene lost 0 bases, with 6 bases spanning the gap. The CDR3 is 13 residues long. CDR3 protein: CASSSRLNTEAFF. The DNA for the CDR3 is TGTGCCAGCAGTTCCCGATTGAACACTGAAGCTTTCTTT.

This clonotype was found a few times. V usage is TRBV6-5 and J usage is TRBJ1-3, with TRBD1 identical over 11 bases. The CDR3 spans 18 residues. The trim removed 2 bases at V and 2 bases at J, leaving 8 bases unmatched. CDR1 is MNHEY and CDR2 is SVGAGI in the germline V gene. The CDR3 coding sequence is TGTGCCAGCAGTTACCTTGCCCCGGGACAGGGGGCTGGAAACACCATATATTTT. Protein sequence: CASSYLAPGQGAGNTIYF.

The chain links TRBV12-3 or TRBV12-4 to TRBJ2-7; 8 bases line up with TRBD1. This CDR3 contains 19 residues. With V trimmed by 2 bases and J by 5 bases, 20 bases remained unmatched. The CDR3 DNA is TGTGCCAGCAGTTTACCCCCGGCAGGGGGCGTTTTATCCCTCCACGAGCAGTACTTC. It codes for CASSLPPAGGVLSLHEQYF.

In this sample, this clonotype turned up many times. V gene TRBV29-1 combines with J gene TRBJ2-2, with D perhaps assigned TRBD1 or TRBD2 (6 bases each). Looked up from germline, CDR1 is SQVTM and CDR2 is ANQGSEA. The CDR3 covers 14 residues. The V and J ends lost 2 bases and 4 bases respectively, with 11 bases between them. CDR3 sequence reads: CSVEQGRGTGELFF. As DNA, the CDR3 is TGCAGCGTTGAACAGGGGCGGGGCACCGGGGAGCTGTTTTTT.

V and J are TRBV15 and TRBJ2-5; no definite D call. The CDR3 length is 18 residues. Germline CDR1 reads LNHNV; CDR2 reads YYDKDF (reference sequence). V was cut by 0 bases and J by 1 base, with 18 bases left in between. The CDR3 DNA reads TGTGCCACCAGCAGAGACGCGACACCACCTTGGTCCCAAGAGACCCAGTACTTC. It specifies CATSRDATPPWSQETQYF.

This chain links TRBV24-1 with TRBJ2-1, with 7 bases lining up with TRBD1. The CDR3 extends over 16 amino acids. Losses at the gene ends were 3 bases for V and 4 bases for J; bases not matched to a gene: 8. Germline CDR1 and CDR2: KGHDR and SFDVKD. The CDR3 DNA follows: TGTGCCACCAGTGATCGACAGGGAAAGATATACAATGAGCAGTTCTTC. Its translation is CATSDRQGKIYNEQFF.

In regard to this clonotype: A single base separates this from a much larger clone, so it may be a read error. Given the absence of the conserved phenylalanine or tryptophan at the CDR3 end, a read error is likely. The V and J genes are TRBV29-1 and TRBJ2-4; the D call may be TRBD1 or TRBD2 (7 bases each). The length of the CDR3 is 14 residues. In germline, CDR1 is SQVTM, CDR2 ANQGSEA. Trimming took off 4 bases at V and 7 bases at J, with 17 bases between the two ends. CDR3: CSVAGGGQGNIQYL. The DNA of the CDR3 is TGCAGCGTTGCAGGGGGGGGCCAGGGGAACATTCAGTACCTC.

This clonotype has a handful of counts. The V gene is TRBV7-9, the J gene TRBJ1-2; a possible D gene is TRBD1 (5 bases). The V gene's germline CDR1 is SEHNR and CDR2 FQNEAQ (reference sequence). The CDR3 is made up of 13 amino acids. V was cut by 4 bases and J by 8 bases, with 14 bases left in between. CDR3 in DNA: TGTGCCAGCAGCTGGTTTGATGGGGACGGCTACACCTTC. Translation: CASSWFDGDGYTF.

V is TRBV20-1 and J is TRBJ1-4; TRBD1 is a possible D gene (6 bases). CDR3 size: 15 residues. V shed 0 bases and J shed 8 bases, with 16 bases lying between them. The germline V gene has CDR1 DFQATT and CDR2 SNEGSKA (reference sequence). The CDR3 protein is CSARDPRDIKEKLFF. The CDR3 region has the DNA TGCAGTGCTAGAGACCCGCGGGACATAAAGGAAAAACTGTTTTTT.

With respect to this clonotype: One end of the junction is discordant with germline, which a read error may explain. V and J are TRBV20-1 and TRBJ2-7, with 9 bases identical to TRBD2. Germline V gene sequence: CDR1 DFQATT, CDR2 SNEGSKA (reference sequence). There are 15 residues in the CDR3. DNA for the CDR3: TGCTGTGCTTCCGTAGCGGGAGACTACTCCTACGAGCAGTACTTC. This encodes CCASVAGDYSYEQYF.

CDR3 loop: CATSGGDTTYNEQFF. CDR3 coding DNA: TGTGCCACCAGCGGGGGGGACACAACCTACAATGAGCAGTTCTTC. V and J are TRBV24-1 and TRBJ2-1; 8 bases agree with TRBD2. There are 15 residues in the CDR3. J was trimmed by 2 bases and V by 7 bases; bases with no gene match: 6. Germline V gene lookup returns CDR1 KGHDR and CDR2 SFDVKD.

This clonotype was picked up many times. The rearrangement links TRBV27 to TRBJ1-2; weak D call: TRBD1 (6 bases). V lost 3 bases and J 4 bases, leaving 9 bases between the germline ends. This CDR3 is 13 amino acids long. The germline V gene has CDR1 MNHEY and CDR2 SMNVEV (reference sequence). The CDR3 DNA reads as TGTGCCAGCAGTTTGAACAGGGCCTATGGCTACACCTTC. As protein: CASSLNRAYGYTF.

There are a few counts of this clonotype. V gene TRBV5-2 combines with J gene TRBJ2-2; whether TRBD2, the table's D call, matches the DNA was not checked. TRBV5-2 is annotated as a pseudogene. The CDR3 runs 16 residues. The CDR3 DNA reads TGTGCCAGCAACCAGCCGGGACTAGCGAAAGCCGGGGAGCTGTTTTTT. Translation gives CASNQPGLAKAGELFF.

The chain has TRBV28 and TRBJ2-5; TRBD2 matches at 12 bases. The CDR3 is 14 amino acids. The junction had 5 bases not matched to a gene; V was cut back by 3 bases and J by 9 bases. Germline V gene lookup returns CDR1 MDHEN and CDR2 SYDVKM. CDR3 in amino acids: CASSFASGGGAQYF. CDR3 nucleotides: TGTGCCAGCAGTTTTGCTAGCGGGGGGGGAGCCCAGTACTTC.

The chain recombines TRBV5-1 with TRBJ2-2; 8 nucleotides line up with TRBD1. The CDR3 extends over 15 amino acids. After removal of 2 bases from V and 3 bases from J, the junction contained 3 bases not matched to a gene. The germline gives CDR1 SGHRS, CDR2 YFSETQ. The CDR3 nucleotides are TGCGCCAGCAGCTTCGTGACAGGGGACACCGGGGAGCTGTTTTTT. Protein: CASSFVTGDTGELFF.

The chain joins TRBV30 to TRBJ2-7; 10 nucleotides align to TRBD2. The germline V gene encodes CDR1 GTSNPN and CDR2 SVGIG (reference sequence). The CDR3 sequence is 16 residues long. The V gene end was trimmed by 5 bases and the J gene end by 7 bases; junction bases not matched to a gene: 17. The CDR3 DNA reads as TGTGCCTGGGGGCCACCGGGACTAGCGAACTCCCAGGAGCAGTACTTC. Amino acid sequence: CAWGPPGLANSQEQYF.

This clonotype was seen repeatedly, ten times or more. The V gene is TRBV24-1, the J gene TRBJ2-2; D may be TRBD1 or TRBD2 (5 bases each). Germline CDR1 KGHDR, CDR2 SFDVKD. The V and J ends lost 6 bases and 3 bases respectively, with 13 bases between them. The CDR3 is 15 amino acids. DNA of the CDR3: TGTGCCACCAGTAGAAAGGGGACCTACACCGGGGAGCTGTTTTTT. Its translation: CATSRKGTYTGELFF.

Only a few counts were recorded for this clonotype. V gene TRBV28 combines with J gene TRBJ2-5; 15 bases are shared with TRBD2. The CDR3 totals 17 residues. Germline CDR1 MDHEN, CDR2 SYDVKM. The V gene end was trimmed by 5 bases and the J gene end by 2 bases; junction bases not matched to a gene: 6. CDR3: CASSTGLAGGLQETQYF. The CDR3 coding sequence is TGTGCCAGCAGTACGGGACTAGCGGGAGGCCTACAAGAGACCCAGTACTTC. The whole variable domain, filled in from reference TRBV28 and TRBJ2-5, reads DVKVTQSSRYLVKRTGEKVFLECVQDMDHENMFWYRQDPGLGLRLIYFSYDVKMKEKGDIPEGYSVSREKKERFSLILESASTNQTSMYLCASSTGLAGGLQETQYFGPGTRLLVL.

This clonotype was counted many times. The CDR3 DNA sequence: TGTGCCAGCAGCTCCCTGTCGCAGAGGGAGACCCAGTACTTC. This encodes CASSSLSQRETQYF. The V gene is TRBV7-2, the J gene TRBJ2-5; no clear D. CDR3 length: 14 residues. Germline CDR1 is SGHTA and CDR2 is FQGNSA. V was pared by 4 bases and J by 5 bases, with 14 bases between.

The sample holds many counts of this clonotype. The genes are TRBV28 and TRBJ2-7; TRBD2 aligns across 9 bases. There are 16 residues in the CDR3. Germline CDR1 is MDHEN and CDR2 is SYDVKM. V was pared by 4 bases and J by 3 bases, with 10 bases of the junction left unmatched. The CDR3 DNA is TGTGCCAGCAGTTCCCCCCGCGGGGGGGGGATCTACGAGCAGTACTTC. Amino acids: CASSSPRGGGIYEQYF.

This clonotype was recorded a few times. CDR3 nucleotide sequence: TGCAGTGCTAGAATGTGGGGCACAGATACGCAGTATTTT. It translates to CSARMWGTDTQYF. The chain has TRBV20-1 and TRBJ2-3; D is unresolved. There are 13 residues in the CDR3. The germline V gene encodes CDR1 DFQATT and CDR2 SNEGSKA (reference sequence). The ends were cut back, 2 bases at V and 1 base at J, with 7 bases in the middle.

With regard to this clonotype: The missing conserved phenylalanine or tryptophan at the end of this CDR3 makes a read error likely. V is TRBV11-2 and J is TRBJ2-5; D ambiguous. Deletions cut 5 bases from V and 5 bases from J, with 6 bases between. Per germline, CDR1 SGHAT and CDR2 FQNNGV. There are 11 residues in the CDR3. The CDR3 region has the DNA TGTGCCAGCAGCCTCGGGGAGACCCAGTACCTC. Residues: CASSLGETQYL.